This TCR beta chain derives from a study of shared clonotypes between healthy human individuals. Authors' processing steps: Junction-only sequences without quality scores were provided by ImmunoSEQ, so filtering was different. TCRdb keeps only in-frame clones here, not all; method: immunoSEQ multiplex PCR. That table is the source of V, J and clone size, and D and trimming were worked out from the DNA. The sample has about 2.4 million clones, 93% seen once. Germline CDR1 is MDHEN and CDR2 is SYDVKM. The V and J ends lost 5 bases and 3 bases, in that order; junction bases with no gene match: 9. CDR3 length: 16 residues.

This sequence originates from a man aged 18-30 years in good health. Some clones in this sample may be carry-over from other donors' samples. The specimen was naive CD4+ T cells from PBMCs. Regarding subset: CD45RA+ positively selected. V is TRBV28 and J is TRBJ2-7, with 11 bases lining up with TRBD2. In DNA form, the CDR3 reads TGTGCCAGCAGTCTGATTACTAGCGGGAGTTTCTACGAGCAGTACTTC. The encoded protein is CASSLITSGSFYEQYF.